Following are 30 T cell receptor beta chains from one sample sequenced in a study of early stage breast cancer tumors. The protocol was immunoSEQ multiplex PCR, while the TCRdb copy is restricted to in-frame clones and leaves out a portion. The top ten clones hold 3% to 4% of a sample with about 50,000 clones, about 80% of them seen once. The specimen was blood. Receptor source: a person aged 30-39 years with breast cancer.

This chain uses TRBV5-8 with TRBJ2-1, with TRBD1 identical over 7 bases. V lost 0 bases to trimming and J lost 1 base; unmatched junction nucleotides: 1. Germline CDR1 is SGHTS and CDR2 is YDEGEE. The CDR3 has 15 residues. CDR3 DNA: TGTGCCAGCAGCTTGGAGACAGGGTCCTACAATGAGCAGTTCTTC. Protein product: CASSLETGSYNEQFF.

CDR3 DNA sequence: TGTGCCAGCAGCCAACAGGGGCCCACCTACGAGCAGTACTTC. The encoded protein is CASSQQGPTYEQYF. The chain is built from TRBV11-1 and TRBJ2-7; 7 bases are shared with TRBD1. In germline, CDR1 is SGHAT, CDR2 FQDESV (reference sequence). Germline trimming cut 5 bases from V and 2 bases from J; bases unmatched to any gene: 6. The CDR3 length is 14 residues.

The chain couples TRBV30 to TRBJ1-6; a weak D match, TRBD1 (5 bases). This CDR3 has 14 residues. The V gene's germline CDR1 is GTSNPN and CDR2 SVGIG (reference sequence). The V end was cut by 8 bases, the J end by 6 bases, with 17 bases between. The CDR3 bases are TGTGCCGGAATGAGGGGATATGGTAATTCACCCCTCCACTTT. The encoded protein is CAGMRGYGNSPLHF.

The chain has TRBV7-3 and TRBJ2-3; D uncertain. The CDR3 is made up of 15 amino acids. Germline CDR1 SGHTA, CDR2 FQGTGA. V was shortened by 2 bases and J by 10 bases, with 19 bases between the two germline ends. CDR3 DNA sequence: TGTGCCAGCAGCTTAGAATCCAGCCGAGATGGGGCGCAGTATTTT. Protein: CASSLESSRDGAQYF.

This clone was seen only a few times. The chain carries TRBV19 and TRBJ2-7, with D uncertain. This CDR3 contains 14 residues. Between the trimmed V and J ends, which lost 6 bases and 3 bases, there was a span of 15 bases. CDR1 and CDR2 (germline): LNHDA, SQIVND (reference sequence). The CDR3 DNA sequence: TGTGCCAGTAGGAAGGCCCTGGGCGTCTACGAGCAGTACTTC. It is translated as CASRKALGVYEQYF.

J is TRBJ2-1 and V is TRBV7-9; TRBD2 matches at 12 bases. CDR3 length: 19 residues. Germline CDR1 and CDR2: SEHNR and FQNEAQ (reference sequence). J was trimmed by 0 bases and V by 1 base; bases with no gene match: 7. The CDR3 reads CASSLGVASGRDSYNEQFF. The CDR3 DNA reads TGTGCCAGCAGCTTAGGGGTGGCTAGCGGGAGGGACTCCTACAATGAGCAGTTCTTC.

The CDR3 loop is CASSIQGGTEAFF. In DNA form, the CDR3 reads TGCGCCAGCAGTATTCAGGGAGGGACTGAAGCTTTCTTT. This rearrangement joins TRBV5-1 to TRBJ1-1; possibly TRBD1 for D (5 bases). Trimming shortened V by 5 bases and J by 5 bases, and 13 bases separated the two germline ends. The CDR3 has 13 residues. CDR1 and CDR2 from the germline V gene are SGHRS and YFSETQ.

The chain joins TRBV6-1 to TRBJ2-5; possibly TRBD2 for D (7 bases). The CDR3 has 14 amino acids. CDR1 is MNHNS and CDR2 is SASEGT in the germline V gene. V was clipped by 4 bases and J by 3 bases, with 12 bases between them. CDR3 in amino acids: CASSGGGQKETQYF. CDR3 nucleotides: TGTGCCAGCAGTGGGGGGGGGCAGAAAGAGACCCAGTACTTC.

The rearrangement uses TRBV5-4 and TRBJ2-5; 8 positions match TRBD1. The CDR3 runs 14 residues. Trimming cost V 7 bases and J 4 bases; bases outside gene matches: 9. Germline values: CDR1 SGHNT, CDR2 YYREEE (reference sequence). In DNA form, the CDR3 reads TGTGCCAGCCGAGCATCAGGGGGCGTAGAGACCCAGTACTTC. Its translation is CASRASGGVETQYF. The complete variable domain, with remaining parts taken from reference TRBV5-4 and TRBJ2-5, reads ETGVTQSPTHLIKTRGQQVTLRCSSQSGHNTVSWYQQALGQGPQFIFQYYREEENGRGNFPPRFSGLQFPNYSSELNVNALELDDSALYLCASRASGGVETQYFGPGTRLLVL.

V is TRBV7-6 and J is TRBJ2-5; 10 nucleotides match TRBD1. The V gene's germline CDR1 is SGHVS and CDR2 FNYEAQ. The CDR3 runs 16 residues. V lost 0 bases, J lost 5 bases, and 6 bases stayed unmatched. The CDR3 DNA is TGTGCCAGCAGCTTAGCGTTCGGGACAGGGGAGGAGACCCAGTACTTC. Amino acids: CASSLAFGTGEETQYF.

The rearrangement uses TRBV7-9 and TRBJ2-7; D remains unclear. The CDR3 runs to 13 residues. Trimming took off 2 bases at V and 5 bases at J, with 10 bases between the two ends. Germline V gene lookup returns CDR1 SEHNR and CDR2 FQNEAQ (reference sequence). CDR3 in amino acids: CASSLKGIHEQYF. CDR3 nucleotide sequence: TGTGCCAGCAGCTTAAAGGGAATCCACGAGCAGTACTTC.

This chain joins TRBV18 and TRBJ2-1; TRBD1 might be the D (6 bases). V was shortened by 3 bases and J by 10 bases, with 13 bases between the two germline ends. The CDR3 length is 13 residues. Looked up from germline, CDR1 is KGHSH and CDR2 is LQKENI. The CDR3 nucleotides read TGTGCCAGCTCACCCCAGGGGCCCGTGGAGCAGTTCTTC. Amino acid sequence: CASSPQGPVEQFF.

The rearrangement uses TRBV6-6 and TRBJ2-3, with 7 bases matching TRBD1. Losses at the gene ends were 8 bases for V and 2 bases for J; bases not matched to a gene: 4. This CDR3 contains 13 residues. Germline CDR1 and CDR2: MNHNY and SVGAGI (reference sequence). In DNA, the CDR3 is TGTGCCAGCGGGACAGTTTTCACAGATACGCAGTATTTT. Translation: CASGTVFTDTQYF.

V is TRBV30 and J is TRBJ2-7, with 9 bases lining up with TRBD1. The CDR3 covers 14 residues. Germline lookup yields CDR1 GTSNPN and CDR2 SVGIG (reference sequence). V trimming: 2 bases; J trimming: 4 bases; junction bases outside the gene matches: 6. CDR3 region: CAWSRGTGIYEQYF. The CDR3 nucleotides are TGTGCCTGGAGTCGTGGGACAGGGATATACGAGCAGTACTTC.

The genes are TRBV6-6 and TRBJ2-3; D possibly corresponds to TRBD1 (5 bases). Germline assignment: CDR1 MNHNY and CDR2 SVGAGI (reference sequence). V was pared by 2 bases and J by 0 bases, with 6 bases between. This CDR3 region has 14 residues. CDR3 bases: TGTGCCAGCAGTTACCCAGGGAGCACAGATACGCAGTATTTT. It codes for CASSYPGSTDTQYF.

The chain uses TRBV11-3 and TRBJ2-5; D ambiguous. The V gene's germline CDR1 is SGHNT and CDR2 YENEEA. The V gene lost 3 bases and the J gene lost 0 bases, with 2 bases spanning the gap. The CDR3 has 12 residues. CDR3 coding DNA: TGTGCCAGCAGCTTTCACCAAGAGACCCAGTACTTC. Protein product: CASSFHQETQYF.

Here the CDR3 DNA reads TGTGCCAGCAGCGATCGGCTTGCCACAGATACGCAGTATTTT. Translating it yields CASSDRLATDTQYF. The chain combines TRBV7-2 with TRBJ2-3; D uncertain. The CDR3 runs to 14 residues. The V gene lost 5 bases and the J gene lost 2 bases, with 11 bases spanning the gap. CDR1 SGHTA and CDR2 FQGNSA come from the germline V gene.

This clone was found once. The gene calls are TRBV14 and TRBJ1-5; D is possibly TRBD1 (6 bases). The CDR3 consists of 13 residues. V shed 6 bases and J shed 4 bases, with 10 bases lying between them. Germline CDR1 reads SGHDN; CDR2 reads FVKESK. In DNA form, the CDR3 reads TGTGCCAGCAGTCCCAGGGGAAATCAGCCCCAGCATTTT. Residues: CASSPRGNQPQHF. The full variable domain, with the rest looked up from reference TRBV14 and TRBJ1-5, is EAGVTQFPSHSVIEKGQTVTLRCDPISGHDNLYWYRRVMGKEIKFLLHFVKESKQDESGMPNNRFLAERTGGTYSTLKVQPAELEDSGVYFCASSPRGNQPQHFGDGTRLSIL.

In this sample, this clone turned up a few times. The chain is built from TRBV30 and TRBJ1-1, with 10 bases that match TRBD1. This CDR3 has 11 residues. J lost 7 bases, V lost 8 bases, and 4 bases had no gene match. CDR1 and CDR2 from the germline V gene are GTSNPN and SVGIG (reference sequence). CDR3 region: CAHGQGGEAFF. CDR3 nucleotides: TGTGCCCACGGACAGGGGGGTGAAGCTTTCTTT.

This clone has a handful of counts. The chain has TRBV7-9 and TRBJ1-1; D uncertain. The CDR3 extends over 12 amino acids. CDR1 and CDR2 (germline): SEHNR, FQNEAQ (reference sequence). The V end lost 7 bases, the J end lost 6 bases, and 12 bases lay between the germline ends. As DNA, the CDR3 is TGTGCCAGCACCCCGTCGGAGGCTGAAGCTTTCTTT. This sequence encodes CASTPSEAEAFF.

The chain is built from TRBV7-3 and TRBJ2-2, with D tentatively TRBD2 (5 bases). The CDR3 is 15 amino acids. Germline assignment: CDR1 SGHTA and CDR2 FQGTGA. V shed 2 bases and J shed 4 bases, with 11 bases lying between them. DNA of the CDR3: TGTGCCAGCAGCTTATCACTAGTTGGCACCGGGGAGCTGTTTTTT. This gives the protein CASSLSLVGTGELFF.

The chain recombines TRBV6-5 with TRBJ1-1; TRBD1 agrees at 7 bases. The CDR3 runs 14 residues. CDR1 is MNHEY and CDR2 is SVGAGI in the germline V gene. V lost 5 bases, J lost 5 bases, and 8 bases stayed unmatched. The CDR3 loop is CASSQGGTETEAFF. CDR3 coding DNA: TGTGCCAGCAGTCAGGGCGGGACAGAAACTGAAGCTTTCTTT.

This sequence joins TRBV19 and TRBJ1-1; 8 bases are shared with TRBD1. J gave up 1 base and V 8 bases, and 6 bases lay outside the gene matches. The length of the CDR3 is 14 residues. Germline V lookup: CDR1 LNHDA, CDR2 SQIVND (reference sequence). DNA of the CDR3: TGTGCCAGTTCTCAGGGGGCGCGGAACACTGAAGCTTTCTTT. Amino acid sequence: CASSQGARNTEAFF.

This sequence joins TRBV2 and TRBJ1-5; 10 nucleotides align to TRBD1. CDR3 length: 17 amino acids. J was trimmed by 0 bases and V by 6 bases; bases with no gene match: 8. CDR1 and CDR2 from the germline V gene are SNHLY and FYNNEI. The CDR3 loop is CASRPGTGAYSNQPQHF. CDR3 DNA: TGTGCCAGCAGGCCCGGGACAGGGGCCTATAGCAATCAGCCCCAGCATTTT.

The CDR3 loop reads CASSPRLRDTEAFF. In DNA, the CDR3 is TGCGCCAGCAGCCCCAGGTTACGGGACACTGAAGCTTTCTTT. V gene TRBV4-1 combines with J gene TRBJ1-1, with no clear D. Germline assignment: CDR1 MGHRA and CDR2 YSYEKL. V was pared by 4 bases and J by 3 bases, with 12 bases between. The CDR3 sequence is 14 residues long.

Here the CDR3 DNA reads TGTGCCAGCAGCTTGGACAGGGTTGGGGATACGCAGTATTTT. Amino acids: CASSLDRVGDTQYF. This chain joins TRBV7-9 and TRBJ2-3; 8 bases fit TRBD1. V shed 3 bases, J shed 6 bases, and the junction held 5 bases outside the gene matches. There are 14 residues in the CDR3. Per germline, CDR1 SEHNR and CDR2 FQNEAQ (reference sequence).

The rearrangement uses TRBV7-9 and TRBJ1-2; TRBD1 matches 10 bases. There are 17 residues in the CDR3. The V segment lost 1 base and the J segment 4 bases; nucleotides outside the gene matches: 9. Germline CDR1 reads SEHNR; CDR2 reads FQNEAQ (reference sequence). In nucleotides, the CDR3 is TGTGCCAGCAGCTTAGGTGGGACAGGGGATACCCTCTATGGCTACACCTTC. Translating gives CASSLGGTGDTLYGYTF. The full variable domain, with the rest looked up from reference TRBV7-9 and TRBJ1-2, is DTGVSQNPRHKITKRGQNVTFRCDPISEHNRLYWYRQTLGQGPEFLTYFQNEAQLEKSRLLSDRFSAERPKGSFSTLEIQRTEQGDSAMYLCASSLGGTGDTLYGYTFGSGTRLTVV.

The chain is built from TRBV18 and TRBJ2-1, with 11 bases aligning to TRBD2. The CDR3 sequence is 15 residues long. With V trimmed by 5 bases and J by 7 bases, 7 bases remained unmatched. CDR1 and CDR2 (germline): KGHSH, LQKENI. The CDR3 nucleotides read TGTGCCAGCTCAAGAACTAGCGGGAGAGTTAATGAGCAGTTCTTC. Its protein product is CASSRTSGRVNEQFF.

This clone has just one count. The V gene is TRBV11-2, the J gene TRBJ2-7; D is undetermined. V was clipped by 5 bases and J by 0 bases, with 8 bases between them. The length of the CDR3 is 13 residues. Germline assignment: CDR1 SGHAT and CDR2 FQNNGV. This CDR3 reads CASSPFHSYEQYF. The CDR3 region has the DNA TGTGCCAGCAGCCCCTTCCACTCCTACGAGCAGTACTTC.

The genes are TRBV7-9 and TRBJ1-2; 7 nucleotides line up with TRBD1. Germline CDR1 is SEHNR and CDR2 is FQNEAQ (reference sequence). The CDR3 is made up of 16 amino acids. The junction had 10 bases not matched to a gene; V was cut back by 4 bases and J by 2 bases. Written as DNA, the CDR3 is TGTGCCAGCAGCTCCCAAACAGGGGTTTTCAACTATGGCTACACCTTC. Amino acid sequence: CASSSQTGVFNYGYTF.